The subject of this entry is one T cell receptor (beta chain). This clonotype was picked up a small number of times. Its antigen remains undetermined. Per-base qualities were not stored, and no clone one base away is much larger. Here V drops 7 bases and J drops 0 bases, and the junction holds 4 bases not matched to any gene. The CDR3 numbers 13 residues from cysteine through phenylalanine. Only the CDR3 region is kept as DNA, spanning 39 bases read in frame from base 1. CDR1 SQVTM and CDR2 ANQGSEA were looked up in the germline V gene. The data derive from a study of CD8+CD57+ T cells in acquired aplastic anemia listed by TCRdb under 2018. Study-wide context: Extracted DNA from sorted CD4+ and CD8+ cells averaged approximately 3 ug, ranging from roughly 0.17 to 27.4 ug. Healthy donor samples averaged roughly 9.9 million reads for CD4+ and fewer than 12 million for CD8+ cells.

General findings and caveats noted by the study authors: Around 28 CD8+ CDR3 sequences were found to be shared between patients and controls, but these sequences appeared to be highly expressed in patients and within the immunodominant clones of the patients. CD8+ Simpson's diversity did not differ significantly between patients and healthy controls (P=0.060).

TCR repertoires of sorted CD4+ and CD8+ blood T cells from severe aplastic anemia patients and healthy subjects were deep-sequenced in the study. Ficoll-Paque density gradient centrifugation was used to isolate peripheral blood mononuclear cells. Before DNA extraction, CD4+ and CD8+ T cells were sorted by FACS or by magnetic beads. TCR beta VDJ combination and CDR3 sequence profiling used genomic DNA as the template. An Illumina HiSeq 2000 was the platform used for TCR repertoire sequencing. The original methods were these. Repertoire assessment relied on Simpson's diversity index, CDR3 size and DJ length profiles, and TRBV/TRBJ rearrangement plots. Whichever DNA sequence was most abundant in the deep sequencing data was defined as the immunodominant clone. CDR3 amino acid sequences were screened for sharing across subjects and were compared with published repertoires and the VDJdb database. TCRdb redid the processing of the public reads, applying fastp at Q25 and MiXCR, and retained in-frame beta chains. Each CDR3 protein appears once, grouped with its most common genes and DNA. The V and J calls come from TCRdb's annotation, not from the publication. Recorded for this sample are just over 400,000 distinct CDR3 sequences; around 68% of them occurred a single time. 3.5% to 4.5% of the sample belongs to the ten largest clones.

The receptor was isolated from a human donor in good health, serving as a control. The rearranged chain carries TRBV29-1 and TRBJ1-2, and TRBD1 matches 8 of the central bases. Sequencing was performed on sorted CD4+, CD8+, or CD8+CD57+ T cells (not recorded which) from PBMCs. This receptor carries the CDR3 CSAWTGSNYGYTF. The DNA is as follows: TGCAGCGCCTGGACAGGGTCTAACTATGGCTACACCTTC.